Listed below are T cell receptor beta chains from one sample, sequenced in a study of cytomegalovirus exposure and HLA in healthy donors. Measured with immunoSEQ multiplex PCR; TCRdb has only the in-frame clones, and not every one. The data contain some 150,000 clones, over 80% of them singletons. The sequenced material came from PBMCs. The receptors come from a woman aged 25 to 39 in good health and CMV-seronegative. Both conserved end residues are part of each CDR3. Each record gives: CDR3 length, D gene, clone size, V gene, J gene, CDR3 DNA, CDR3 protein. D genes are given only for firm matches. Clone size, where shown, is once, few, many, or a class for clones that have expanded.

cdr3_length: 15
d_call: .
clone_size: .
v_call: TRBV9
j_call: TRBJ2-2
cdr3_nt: TGTGCCAGCAGTTGGGCGACACAGAACACCGGGGAGCTGTTTTTT
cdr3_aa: CASSWATQNTGELFF

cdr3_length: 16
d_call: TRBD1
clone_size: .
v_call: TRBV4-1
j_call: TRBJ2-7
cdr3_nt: TGCGCCAGCAGCCAAAACCCGGGACAGGGACACTACGGGCAGTACTTC
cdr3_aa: CASSQNPGQGHYGQYF

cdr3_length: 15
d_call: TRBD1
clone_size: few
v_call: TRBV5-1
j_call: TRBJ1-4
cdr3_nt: TGCGCCAGCAGCCAGGGGGGACAGGGTACAATTGAACTGTTTTTT
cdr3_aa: CASSQGGQGTIELFF

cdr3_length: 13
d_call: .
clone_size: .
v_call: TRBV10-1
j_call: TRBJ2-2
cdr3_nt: TGCGCCAGCAGTGTATACGGGACCGGGGAGCTGTTTTTT
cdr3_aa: CASSVYGTGELFF

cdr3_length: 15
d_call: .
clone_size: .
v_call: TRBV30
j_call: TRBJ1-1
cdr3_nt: TGTGCCTCCACAACACGCGGGGTTCGGAACACTGAAGCTTTCTTT
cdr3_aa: CASTTRGVRNTEAFF

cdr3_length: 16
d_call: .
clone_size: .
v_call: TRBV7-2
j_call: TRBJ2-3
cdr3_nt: TGTGCCAGCAGCTATCTTGGCGGGGCGGGCACAGATACGCAGTATTTT
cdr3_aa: CASSYLGGAGTDTQYF

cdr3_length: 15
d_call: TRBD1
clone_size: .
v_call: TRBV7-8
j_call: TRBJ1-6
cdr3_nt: TGTGCCAGCAGCCCACGGACAGGGGCGAACGGTCCCCTCCACTTT
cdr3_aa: CASSPRTGANGPLHF

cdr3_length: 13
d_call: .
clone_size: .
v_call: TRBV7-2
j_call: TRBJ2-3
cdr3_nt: TGTGCCAGCAGCCGTAGGGGGTTGGATACGCAGTATTTT
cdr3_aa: CASSRRGLDTQYF

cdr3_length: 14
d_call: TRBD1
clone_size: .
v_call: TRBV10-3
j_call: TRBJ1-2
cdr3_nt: TGTGCCATCAGCCCGGGACAGGGAAACTATGGCTACACCTTC
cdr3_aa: CAISPGQGNYGYTF

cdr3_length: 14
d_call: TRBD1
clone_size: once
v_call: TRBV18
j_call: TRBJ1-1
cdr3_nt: TGTGCCAGCTCAGGGCAGGGGGCTGGCACTGAAGCTTTCTTT
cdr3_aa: CASSGQGAGTEAFF

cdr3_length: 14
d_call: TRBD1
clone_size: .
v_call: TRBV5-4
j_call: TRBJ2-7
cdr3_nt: TGTGCCAGCAGCCTGCCGGGACAGTTGGACGAGCAGTACTTC
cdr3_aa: CASSLPGQLDEQYF

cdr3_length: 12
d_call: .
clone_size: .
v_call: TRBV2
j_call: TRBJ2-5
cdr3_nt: TGTGCCAGCAGTGGGCCAGGGACTGCTTCTTACTTC
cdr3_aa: CASSGPGTASYF

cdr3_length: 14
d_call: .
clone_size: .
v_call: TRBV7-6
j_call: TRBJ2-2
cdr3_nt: TGTGCCAGCAGCATAGGGGCGGGAACCGGGGAGCTGTTTTTT
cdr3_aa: CASSIGAGTGELFF

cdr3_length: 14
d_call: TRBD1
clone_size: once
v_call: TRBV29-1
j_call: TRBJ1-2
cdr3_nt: TGCAGCGTTGAGAGGACAGGGGGGAACTATGGCTACACCTTC
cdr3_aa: CSVERTGGNYGYTF

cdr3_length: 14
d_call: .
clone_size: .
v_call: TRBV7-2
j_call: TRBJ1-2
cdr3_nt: TGTGCCAGCAGCCCCGGGGTCCAAAACTATGGCTACACCTTC
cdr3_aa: CASSPGVQNYGYTF

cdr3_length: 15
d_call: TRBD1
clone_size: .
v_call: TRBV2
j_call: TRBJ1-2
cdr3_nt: TGTGCCAGCAGTGAACGGACAGGGGGGTACTATGGCTACACCTTC
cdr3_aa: CASSERTGGYYGYTF

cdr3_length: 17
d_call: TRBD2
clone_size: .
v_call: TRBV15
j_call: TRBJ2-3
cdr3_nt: TGTGCCACCAGCAGTGGACTAGCGGGAGCTAGCACAGATACGCAGTATTTT
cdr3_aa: CATSSGLAGASTDTQYF

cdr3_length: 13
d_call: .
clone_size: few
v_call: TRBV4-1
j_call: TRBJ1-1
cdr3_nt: TGCGCCAGCAGCCATGGCCCGGGACAAGAAGCTTTCTTT
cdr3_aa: CASSHGPGQEAFF

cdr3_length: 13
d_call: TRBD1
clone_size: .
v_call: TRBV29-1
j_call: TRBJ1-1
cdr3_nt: TGCAGCGTCGGACAGGGATGGAACACTGAAGCTTTCTTT
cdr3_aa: CSVGQGWNTEAFF

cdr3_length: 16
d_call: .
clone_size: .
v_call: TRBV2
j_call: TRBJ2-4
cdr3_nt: TGTGCCAGCAGTGAATCCGGGGTGTATGGCAAAAACATTCAGTACTTC
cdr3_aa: CASSESGVYGKNIQYF

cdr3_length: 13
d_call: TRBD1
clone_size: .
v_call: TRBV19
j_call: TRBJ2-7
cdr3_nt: TGTGCCAGTAGTACCGGGACAGGTCGCGAGCAGTACTTC
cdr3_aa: CASSTGTGREQYF

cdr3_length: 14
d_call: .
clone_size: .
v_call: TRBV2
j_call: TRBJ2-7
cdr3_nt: TGTGCCAGCTATCCGGGACTGTCCGCCTACGAGCAGTACTTC
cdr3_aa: CASYPGLSAYEQYF

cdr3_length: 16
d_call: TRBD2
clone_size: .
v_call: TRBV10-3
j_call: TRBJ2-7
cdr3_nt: TGTGCCATCAGTGAGTCACTAGCGGGAGGGCCGGTCGAGCAGTACTTC
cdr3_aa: CAISESLAGGPVEQYF

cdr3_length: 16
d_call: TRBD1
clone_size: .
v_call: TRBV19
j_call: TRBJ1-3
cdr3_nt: TGTGCCAGTAGTGCCGACAGGGAAGTTGCTGGAAACACCATATATTTT
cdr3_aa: CASSADREVAGNTIYF

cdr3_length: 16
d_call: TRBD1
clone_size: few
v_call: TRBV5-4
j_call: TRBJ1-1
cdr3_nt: TGTGCCAGCAGCTTGGCCGCAGGTGCAGGGGGCACTGAAGCTTTCTTT
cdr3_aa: CASSLAAGAGGTEAFF

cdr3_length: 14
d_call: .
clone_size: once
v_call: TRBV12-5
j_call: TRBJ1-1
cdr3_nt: TGTGCTAGTGGTTTGAGATCAGGGGTCACTGAAGCTTTCTTT
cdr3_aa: CASGLRSGVTEAFF

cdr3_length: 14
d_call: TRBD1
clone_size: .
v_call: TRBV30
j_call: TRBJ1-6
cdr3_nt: TGTGCCTGGAGGGGGACAGGGGACTATTCACCCCTCCACTTT
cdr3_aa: CAWRGTGDYSPLHF

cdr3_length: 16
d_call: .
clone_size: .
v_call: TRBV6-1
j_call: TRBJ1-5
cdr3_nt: TGTGCCAGCAGTGAATACGAGACCTTTAGCAATCGGCCCCAGCATTTT
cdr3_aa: CASSEYETFSNRPQHF

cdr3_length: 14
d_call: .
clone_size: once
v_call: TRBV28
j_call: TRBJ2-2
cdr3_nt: TGTGCCAGCAGGGGACTGGGAAGTCCCGGGGAGCTGTTTTTT
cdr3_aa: CASRGLGSPGELFF

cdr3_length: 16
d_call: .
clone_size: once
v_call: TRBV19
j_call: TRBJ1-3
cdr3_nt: TGTGCCAGTAGTATGCCCAGGGCGGACTCTGGAAACACCATATATTTT
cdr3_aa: CASSMPRADSGNTIYF

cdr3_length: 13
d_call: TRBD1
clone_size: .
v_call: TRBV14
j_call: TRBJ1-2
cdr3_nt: TGTGCCAGCAGCCGACAGGGGACCTATGGCTACACCTTC
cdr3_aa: CASSRQGTYGYTF

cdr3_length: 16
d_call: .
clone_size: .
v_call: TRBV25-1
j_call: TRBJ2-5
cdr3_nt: TGTGCCAGCAGTCGAGGCGGAGGGGTCTTTAGAGAGACCCAGTACTTC
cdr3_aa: CASSRGGGVFRETQYF